The 17 T cell receptor beta chains given below trace back to one sample, sequenced in a study of T-cell memory formation after mild COVID-19. TCRdb recomputed calls from the 5' RACE reads with MiXCR, one row per CDR3 protein. In the table there are roughly 610,000 distinct CDR3 sequences, roughly 17% of which are singletons. Sequenced material: PBMCs or a T cell subset sorted from them (not recorded which). These receptors came from an adult woman who had mild COVID-19 (a few samples of this study predate the infection). Cell type and time point are not known.

This clonotype was counted many times. An end of the junction differs from the germline gene, which may be a read error. The genes are TRBV5-1 and TRBJ2-1; the D gene is possibly TRBD1 (6 bases). This CDR3 contains 14 residues. Looked up from germline, CDR1 is SGHRS and CDR2 is YFSETQ. The CDR3 nucleotides are TGTGCCAGCAGCTTAGGGGGAGCCTACAATGAGCAGTTCTTC. It codes for CASSLGGAYNEQFF. Supplemented by reference TRBV5-1 and TRBJ2-1, the full variable domain reads KAGVTQTPRYLIKTRGQQVTLSCSPISGHRSVSWYQQTPGQGLQFLFEYFSETQRNKGNFPGRFSGRQFSNSRSEMNVSTLELGDSALYLCASSLGGAYNEQFFGPGTRLTVL.

The V and J genes are TRBV29-1 and TRBJ2-7, with unresolved D. Trimming stripped 1 base from V and 2 bases from J, with 12 bases between. Looked up from germline, CDR1 is SQVTM and CDR2 is ANQGSEA. The length of the CDR3 is 14 residues. The CDR3, as DNA: TGCAGCGTTGAAGCAGTGGGAACCACCTACGAGCAGTACTTC. Amino acids: CSVEAVGTTYEQYF.

The chain recombines TRBV30 with TRBJ2-2; D may be TRBD1 (6 bases). Germline values: CDR1 GTSNPN, CDR2 SVGIG (reference sequence). V gave up 7 bases and J gave up 0 bases, with 15 bases separating them. The CDR3 has 15 residues. DNA for the CDR3: TGTGCCTACAAGGGTGACAGGACGAACACCGGGGAGCTGTTTTTT. This encodes CAYKGDRTNTGELFF.

The chain links TRBV5-1 to TRBJ1-1, with D possibly TRBD1 on 5 matching bases. Germline loops: CDR1 SGHRS, CDR2 YFSETQ. V was cut by 1 base and J by 1 base, with 8 bases left in between. This CDR3 is built from 14 residues. CDR3 DNA: TGCGCCAGCAGCTTGTTGGGGGAGAACACTGAAGCTTTCTTT. Translation: CASSLLGENTEAFF.

The V gene is TRBV7-9, the J gene TRBJ1-2, with no clear D. CDR1 and CDR2 from the germline V gene are SEHNR and FQNEAQ (reference sequence). Trimming cost V 5 bases and J 6 bases, with 13 bases left between them. The CDR3 has 13 amino acids. CDR3 in DNA: TGTGCCAGCAGCAACTCCGTTAGGGATGGCTACACCTTC. Protein product: CASSNSVRDGYTF.

This clonotype was seen a few times. The V call is TRBV7-3, the J call TRBJ2-2, with 13 nucleotides matching TRBD2. V was clipped by 4 bases and J by 5 bases; unmatched bases: 4. Germline CDR1 reads SGHTA; CDR2 reads FQGTGA. The CDR3 consists of 16 residues. This CDR3 is CASSSPGLAGTGELFF. In DNA form, the CDR3 reads TGTGCCAGCAGCTCACCGGGACTAGCGGGAACCGGGGAGCTGTTTTTT.

This clonotype was observed many times. This chain connects TRBV7-2 to TRBJ2-4; D unclear. Looked up from germline, CDR1 is SGHTA and CDR2 is FQGNSA. This CDR3 comprises 13 residues. The ends were cut back, 5 bases at V and 12 bases at J, with 17 bases in the middle. CDR3 coding DNA: TGTGCCAGCAGCCCCCAGTCAGGTTGGGCTCAGTACTTC. It codes for CASSPQSGWAQYF.

This clonotype was recorded a few times. J is TRBJ1-1 and V is TRBV19, with unresolved D. CDR3 size: 14 residues. Germline CDR1 and CDR2: LNHDA and SQIVND (reference sequence). V lost 0 bases to trimming and J lost 5 bases, with 10 bases between them. The CDR3 region has the DNA TGTGCCAGTAGTATAGATGGCTCGGTTACTGAAGCTTTCTTT. This gives the protein CASSIDGSVTEAFF. The full variable domain, rest sourced from reference TRBV19 and TRBJ1-1, is DGGITQSPKYLFRKEGQNVTLSCEQNLNHDAMYWYRQDPGQGLRLIYYSQIVNDFQKGDIAEGYSVSREKKESFPLTVTSAQKNPTAFYLCASSIDGSVTEAFFGQGTRLTVV.

This clonotype was seen more than once but under ten times. The chain carries TRBV6-5 and TRBJ1-1; no clear D gene. Trimming pared 2 bases from V and 3 bases from J, leaving 10 bases between. This CDR3 is built from 14 residues. Germline loops: CDR1 MNHEY, CDR2 SVGAGI. CDR3 in DNA: TGTGCCAGCAGTTACGGGGTCGGGCACACTGAAGCTTTCTTT. It yields the protein CASSYGVGHTEAFF.

The rearrangement uses TRBV7-8 and TRBJ2-5; D not certain. Germline-derived CDR1 and CDR2 are SGHVS and FQNEAQ. Trimming removed 3 bases at V and 5 bases at J, with 10 bases between. The CDR3 contains 13 residues. CDR3 coding DNA: TGTGCCAGCAGCTTTTCATTCGGGGAGACCCAGTACTTC. This encodes CASSFSFGETQYF.

The J gene is TRBJ2-3, the V gene TRBV29-1; D could derive from TRBD1 or TRBD2 (5 bases each). CDR3 size: 14 residues. Germline values: CDR1 SQVTM, CDR2 ANQGSEA. The V and J ends lost 4 bases and 2 bases respectively, with 13 bases between them. CDR3 DNA sequence: TGCAGCGTTGTAGGGGTGGGGGTCACAGATACGCAGTATTTT. Its translation is CSVVGVGVTDTQYF.

This clonotype was seen a handful of times. The chain is built from TRBV2 and TRBJ1-5; 9 positions match TRBD1. Germline CDR1 reads SNHLY; CDR2 reads FYNNEI. V shed 7 bases and J 7 bases; nucleotides not matched to a gene: 11. This CDR3 region has 15 residues. The CDR3 bases are TGTGCCAGCAATTTAGCAGGGACAGGGAAACAGCCCCAGCATTTT. Protein: CASNLAGTGKQPQHF.

The sample holds a few counts of this clonotype. The chain has TRBV29-1 and TRBJ1-2; 9 bases are shared with TRBD1. The germline gives CDR1 SQVTM, CDR2 ANQGSEA. The CDR3 extends over 16 amino acids. The V gene end was trimmed by 5 bases and the J gene end by 3 bases; junction bases not matched to a gene: 13. CDR3 DNA sequence: TGCAGCGTTTCGCCCGGGACAGGGTTCAGATACTATGGCTACACCTTC. Residues: CSVSPGTGFRYYGYTF. Combining the CDR3 with reference TRBV29-1 and TRBJ1-2 gives the whole variable domain SAVISQKPSRDICQRGTSLTIQCQVDSQVTMMFWYRQQPGQSLTLIATANQGSEATYESGFVIDKFPISRPNLTFSTLTVSNMSPEDSSIYLCSVSPGTGFRYYGYTFGSGTRLTVV.

This clonotype was seen a few times. This chain joins TRBV29-1 and TRBJ2-1; D is undetermined. Germline V gene lookup returns CDR1 SQVTM and CDR2 ANQGSEA. The CDR3 totals 11 residues. The V gene lost 4 bases and the J gene lost 6 bases, with 7 bases spanning the gap. CDR3 sequence: CSVVRSNEQFF. The CDR3 region has the DNA TGCAGCGTTGTCCGAAGCAATGAGCAGTTCTTC.

V is TRBV2 and J is TRBJ2-1; 7 bases are shared with TRBD2. CDR1 and CDR2 from the germline V gene are SNHLY and FYNNEI. After removal of 2 bases from V and 6 bases from J, the junction contained 10 bases not matched to a gene. The CDR3 consists of 16 residues. The CDR3 loop is CASSEFEAGAVNEQFF. The CDR3 nucleotides read TGTGCCAGCAGTGAATTCGAGGCGGGAGCCGTCAATGAGCAGTTCTTC.

In its sample, this clonotype was seen a few times. This chain connects TRBV28 to TRBJ2-3; D unclear. The V end lost 7 bases, the J end lost 0 bases, and 11 bases lay between the germline ends. CDR3 length equals 14 residues. Germline V lookup: CDR1 MDHEN, CDR2 SYDVKM. CDR3 DNA: TGTGCCAGCAATACACTGACCAGCACAGATACGCAGTATTTT. It is translated as CASNTLTSTDTQYF.

This sequence joins TRBV24-1 and TRBJ1-1, with a weak D call TRBD1 (5 bases). The CDR3 loop spans 14 amino acids. CDR1 KGHDR and CDR2 SFDVKD come from the germline V gene. With 7 bases removed from V and 4 bases from J, the gap between germline ends came to 15 bases. CDR3 in amino acids: CATRASQGATEAFF. DNA of the CDR3: TGTGCCACCAGGGCTTCTCAGGGAGCCACTGAAGCTTTCTTT.